The 13 T cell receptor beta chains listed next were all sequenced from one sample in a study of blood T cell repertoires in COVID-19. Here immunoSEQ multiplex PCR was the method, and the copy in TCRdb shows in-frame clones only, minus some. The sample records about 140,000 clones, approximately 85% being singletons. What was sequenced was peripheral blood. The receptor set was obtained from a human donor with acute or convalescent COVID-19. The donor label of this sample is uncertain.

The chain links TRBV28 to TRBJ2-7; 10 bases align to TRBD2. The CDR3 is 15 amino acids. After removal of 5 bases from V and 4 bases from J, the junction contained 8 bases not matched to a gene. Germline CDR1 reads MDHEN; CDR2 reads SYDVKM. CDR3 sequence: CASSRSGGNLYEQYF. CDR3 nucleotide sequence: TGTGCCAGCAGTCGTAGCGGGGGGAATTTGTACGAGCAGTACTTC. Using reference TRBV28 and TRBJ2-7 for the parts outside the CDR3, the full variable domain is DVKVTQSSRYLVKRTGEKVFLECVQDMDHENMFWYRQDPGLGLRLIYFSYDVKMKEKGDIPEGYSVSREKKERFSLILESASTNQTSMYLCASSRSGGNLYEQYFGPGTRLTVT.

This chain links TRBV5-1 with TRBJ2-7, with D perhaps TRBD1 (5 bases). The CDR3 totals 14 residues. Germline CDR1 reads SGHRS; CDR2 reads YFSETQ. V was pared by 0 bases and J by 3 bases, with 10 bases between. CDR3 amino acids: CASSLEQGNYEQYF. The CDR3, as DNA: TGCGCCAGCAGCTTGGAGCAGGGTAACTACGAGCAGTACTTC.

The chain has TRBV13 and TRBJ1-4, with unresolved D. In germline, CDR1 is PRHDT, CDR2 FYEKMQ (reference sequence). The CDR3 spans 14 residues. The ends were cut back, 6 bases at V and 5 bases at J, with 13 bases in the middle. The CDR3 coding sequence is TGTGCCAGCAGAATTGGGCACTTCAATGAAAAACTGTTTTTT. Its protein is CASRIGHFNEKLFF.

This clone was observed a single time. V usage is TRBV19 and J usage is TRBJ1-2; no clear D gene. Per germline, CDR1 LNHDA and CDR2 SQIVND (reference sequence). V was clipped by 5 bases and J by 1 base, with 11 bases between them. This CDR3 is 14 amino acids long. CDR3 bases: TGTGCCAGTAGTCTTAATGCGGATAACTATGGCTACACCTTC. Translation gives CASSLNADNYGYTF.

In its sample, this clone was seen once. The V and J genes are TRBV24-1 and TRBJ2-5; maybe TRBD2 (6 bases). V lost 1 base to trimming and J lost 3 bases, with 11 bases between them. The length of the CDR3 is 15 residues. The germline V gene has CDR1 KGHDR and CDR2 SFDVKD. The CDR3 loop reads CATSDLDGSEETQYF. The CDR3 DNA sequence: TGTGCCACCAGTGATTTAGACGGGAGCGAAGAGACCCAGTACTTC.

This sequence joins TRBV28 and TRBJ2-3, with 11 nucleotides matching TRBD2. CDR3 length equals 17 residues. Unmatched junction bases numbered 11, after V lost 5 bases and J lost 4 bases. CDR1 and CDR2 from the germline V gene are MDHEN and SYDVKM. The CDR3 loop reads CASSPLSGGESPDTQYF. CDR3 nucleotide sequence: TGTGCCAGCAGTCCTCTTAGCGGGGGGGAGTCCCCAGATACGCAGTATTTT.

Written as DNA, the CDR3 is TGTGCCAGCAGCTCCCGGACAGGGCCTGCAACTAATGAAAAACTGTTTTTT. The encoded protein is CASSSRTGPATNEKLFF. The rearrangement links TRBV7-9 to TRBJ1-4; 8 bases line up with TRBD1. V trimming: 4 bases; J trimming: 0 bases; junction bases outside the gene matches: 7. Germline V gene sequence: CDR1 SEHNR, CDR2 FQNEAQ (reference sequence). This CDR3 region has 17 residues.

This rearrangement joins TRBV29-1 to TRBJ1-2; TRBD1 aligns across 8 bases. The CDR3 totals 13 residues. Germline values: CDR1 SQVTM, CDR2 ANQGSEA. The ends lost 3 bases at V and 5 bases at J; junction bases unmatched: 5. The CDR3 reads CSVDAGGRYGYTF. The CDR3, as DNA: TGCAGCGTTGATGCAGGGGGCAGGTATGGCTACACCTTC.

The chain recombines TRBV5-8 with TRBJ1-6, with D hard to call. The CDR3 contains 17 residues. Deletions cut 3 bases from V and 7 bases from J, with 20 bases between. Germline CDR1 reads SGHTS; CDR2 reads YDEGEE. In DNA, the CDR3 is TGTGCCAGCAGCTCAACTATGGGGTCGGGAAACAATTCACCCCTCCACTTT. Protein sequence: CASSSTMGSGNNSPLHF. The full variable domain, with the rest looked up from reference TRBV5-8 and TRBJ1-6, is EAGVTQSPTHLIKTRGQQATLRCSPISGHTSVYWYQQALGLGLQFLLWYDEGEERNRGNFPPRFSGRQFPNYSSELNVNALELEDSALYLCASSSTMGSGNNSPLHFGNGTRLTVT.

The chain is built from TRBV6-2 or TRBV6-3 and TRBJ1-2, with D possibly being TRBD1 (5 bases). Germline V gives CDR1 MNHEY, CDR2 SVGEGT. The CDR3 has 19 amino acids. The V gene lost 0 bases and the J gene lost 6 bases, with 26 bases spanning the gap. DNA of the CDR3: TGTGCCAGCAGTTACTCCCCAGGCTCGGCGGGACGGAGGAATAATGGCTACACCTTC. Translated, it gives CASSYSPGSAGRRNNGYTF.

V and J are TRBV5-1 and TRBJ1-1; D gene unclear. The germline V gene encodes CDR1 SGHRS and CDR2 YFSETQ. This CDR3 has 13 amino acids. The ends were cut back, 2 bases at V and 5 bases at J, with 10 bases in the middle. CDR3 protein: CASSLHLGTEAFF. The CDR3 coding sequence is TGCGCCAGCAGCTTACATCTCGGGACTGAAGCTTTCTTT.

This clone was recorded only once. J is TRBJ1-6 and V is TRBV9; D is undetermined. V was pared by 2 bases and J by 8 bases, with 14 bases between. This CDR3 spans 15 amino acids. Per germline, CDR1 SGDLS and CDR2 YYNGEE. CDR3 DNA sequence: TGTGCCAGCAGCGTCCAGTTCGGGGTAGATTCACCCCTCCACTTT. Protein sequence: CASSVQFGVDSPLHF. The full variable domain, with the rest looked up from reference TRBV9 and TRBJ1-6, is DSGVTQTPKHLITATGQRVTLRCSPRSGDLSVYWYQQSLDQGLQFLIQYYNGEERAKGNILERFSAQQFPDLHSELNLSSLELGDSALYFCASSVQFGVDSPLHFGNGTRLTVT.

The rearrangement links TRBV5-1 to TRBJ2-1, with 10 bases aligning to TRBD1. CDR1 SGHRS and CDR2 YFSETQ come from the germline V gene. Trimming took 0 bases from V and 3 from J; bases not matched to a gene: 3. CDR3 size: 16 residues. CDR3 sequence: CASSLGGTGVYNEQFF. The CDR3 coding sequence is TGCGCCAGCAGCTTGGGCGGGACAGGGGTCTACAATGAGCAGTTCTTC.